The rows below give T cell receptor beta chains drawn from one sample of a study of T cells after yellow fever vaccination. Each CDR3 protein is one row after TCRdb ran MiXCR on the 5' RACE reads. Here the sample spans 100,000 or so distinct CDR3 sequences, roughly 10% being singletons. The input for sequencing was CD8+ T cells not binding an NS4B(214-222) dextramer, sorted from PBMCs, taken around 15 days after the first yellow fever vaccination. All receptors come from a man younger than 35 who received the YFV17D yellow fever vaccine. The CDR3 runs from the conserved cysteine through the conserved F or W. D genes are given only for firm matches. Size is omitted from some rows. Given values are once, few, many or a class for expanded clones.

V gene	J gene	D gene	clone size	CDR3 protein	CDR3 DNA
TRBV7-9	TRBJ2-3	-	many	CASSLVADTQYF	TGTGCCAGCAGCTTAGTCGCAGATACGCAGTATTTT
TRBV19	TRBJ2-7	TRBD1	-	CASSLYPGGASYEQYF	TGTGCCAGTAGTCTTTATCCAGGGGGCGCTTCCTACGAGCAGTACTTC
TRBV7-9	TRBJ1-5	-	many	CASSVQGGNNQPQHF	TGTGCCAGCAGCGTACAGGGAGGTAACAATCAGCCCCAGCATTTT
TRBV9	TRBJ2-2	-	-	CASSVGDYTGELFF	TGTGCCAGCAGCGTAGGAGACTACACCGGGGAGCTGTTTTTT
TRBV5-6	TRBJ1-5	TRBD1	few	CASTLGTGGNQPQHF	TGTGCCAGCACCCTCGGGACAGGTGGCAATCAGCCCCAGCATTTT
TRBV12-3/TRBV12-4	TRBJ1-2	-	many	CASSRGPRDYGYTF	TGTGCCAGCAGTAGAGGGCCGAGGGACTATGGCTACACCTTC
TRBV12-3/TRBV12-4	TRBJ1-6	-	-	CASSPPGRHRDSPLHF	TGTGCCAGCAGCCCTCCGGGACGGCACAGAGATTCACCCCTCCACTTT
TRBV6-2/TRBV6-3	TRBJ2-1	-	-	CASSPEGWSSYNEQFF	TGTGCCAGCAGTCCAGAGGGGTGGAGCTCCTACAATGAGCAGTTCTTC
TRBV4-1	TRBJ2-2	-	few	CASSQGTGGTGELFF	TGCGCCAGCAGCCAAGGGACCGGGGGCACCGGGGAGCTGTTTTTT
TRBV4-1	TRBJ2-5	-	-	CASNSARGGPATQYF	TGCGCCAGCAACTCGGCTAGGGGGGGCCCCGCGACCCAGTACTTC
TRBV19	TRBJ1-4	-	-	CASRHPSIEGKLFF	TGTGCCAGTAGGCATCCGTCCATCGAGGGAAAACTGTTTTTT
TRBV7-2	TRBJ2-7	TRBD2	-	CASSLGWTGGEQYF	TGTGCCAGCAGCTTAGGGTGGACGGGGGGAGAGCAGTACTTC
TRBV6-5	TRBJ1-1	TRBD1	-	CASSYQATGGIMYTEAFF	TGTGCCAGCAGTTATCAGGCAACAGGGGGTATTATGTACACTGAAGCTTTCTTT
TRBV4-3	TRBJ1-1	-	many	CASSPLEGKGNTEAFF	TGCGCCAGCAGCCCACTCGAGGGGAAGGGGAACACTGAAGCTTTCTTT
TRBV6-5	TRBJ2-2	-	-	CASSYGTSTGELFF	TGTGCCAGCAGTTACGGCACGAGCACCGGGGAGCTGTTTTTT
TRBV7-9	TRBJ1-2	-	few	CASSLGPTGFGYTF	TGTGCCAGCAGCTTAGGGCCAACAGGGTTTGGCTACACCTTC
TRBV4-3	TRBJ2-5	TRBD1	many	CASSQDSGTAFGETQYF	TGCGCCAGCAGCCAAGATTCCGGGACAGCCTTCGGGGAGACCCAGTACTTC
TRBV5-1	TRBJ1-2	-	-	CASSVRGEPRPTF	TGCGCCAGCAGCGTAAGAGGGGAACCGCGGCCCACCTTC
TRBV30	TRBJ2-7	-	many	CAWTVAKTSYEQYF	TGTGCCTGGACCGTAGCGAAGACATCCTACGAGCAGTACTTC
TRBV12-3/TRBV12-4	TRBJ2-4	TRBD2	-	CASSFRLATNIQYF	TGTGCCAGCAGTTTTAGACTAGCCACAAACATTCAGTACTTC
TRBV18	TRBJ2-1	-	many	CASSRSSAGYSYNEQFF	TGTGCCAGCTCACGTTCGTCGGCGGGCTACAGTTACAATGAGCAGTTCTTC
TRBV6-5	TRBJ1-1	TRBD1	few	CASSLTGQGDTEAFF	TGTGCCAGCAGTTTAACCGGACAGGGAGATACTGAAGCTTTCTTT
TRBV4-3	TRBJ2-1	-	-	CASSQGESYSYNEQFF	TGCGCCAGCAGCCAAGGAGAATCTTATTCCTACAATGAGCAGTTCTTC
TRBV12-3/TRBV12-4	TRBJ1-2	-	-	CASSFSPRNYGYTF	TGTGCCAGCAGTTTCAGCCCGAGAAACTATGGCTACACCTTC
TRBV30	TRBJ1-1	-	-	CAWSVGLPGQEAFF	TGTGCCTGGAGTGTGGGGTTACCGGGACAAGAAGCTTTCTTT
TRBV5-1	TRBJ1-1	-	few	CASSPPFPINTEAFF	TGCGCCAGCAGCCCACCATTTCCAATAAACACTGAAGCTTTCTTT
TRBV20-1	TRBJ1-5	-	-	CSARGAAGDNQPQHF	TGCAGTGCTAGAGGGGCGGCGGGAGACAATCAGCCCCAGCATTTT
TRBV3-1	TRBJ2-1	-	few	CASSQDQLWGNEQFF	TGTGCCAGCAGCCAAGATCAATTGTGGGGAAATGAGCAGTTCTTC
TRBV27	TRBJ2-7	-	few	CASSSLAGTPYEQYF	TGTGCCAGCAGTTCCCTTGCGGGGACCCCCTACGAGCAGTACTTC
TRBV30	TRBJ2-3	-	few	CAWDIGRWGDTQYF	TGTGCCTGGGACATAGGGAGGTGGGGAGATACGCAGTATTTT
TRBV20-1	TRBJ2-2	TRBD2	many	CSAKGSSGDTGELFF	TGCAGTGCTAAAGGCTCTAGCGGGGACACCGGGGAGCTGTTTTTT
TRBV20-1	TRBJ1-1	-	few	CSVVHTEAFF	TGCAGTGTGGTCCACACTGAAGCTTTCTTT
TRBV27	TRBJ2-2	-	-	CASRFYGELFF	TGTGCCAGCAGGTTCTACGGGGAGCTGTTTTTT
TRBV12-3/TRBV12-4	TRBJ1-5	-	-	CASSLSGSNQPQHF	TGTGCCAGCAGTTTAAGTGGAAGCAATCAGCCCCAGCATTTT
TRBV6-2/TRBV6-3	TRBJ2-2	-	few	CASSLRRPNTGELFF	TGTGCCAGCAGTTTAAGGCGACCTAACACCGGGGAGCTGTTTTTT